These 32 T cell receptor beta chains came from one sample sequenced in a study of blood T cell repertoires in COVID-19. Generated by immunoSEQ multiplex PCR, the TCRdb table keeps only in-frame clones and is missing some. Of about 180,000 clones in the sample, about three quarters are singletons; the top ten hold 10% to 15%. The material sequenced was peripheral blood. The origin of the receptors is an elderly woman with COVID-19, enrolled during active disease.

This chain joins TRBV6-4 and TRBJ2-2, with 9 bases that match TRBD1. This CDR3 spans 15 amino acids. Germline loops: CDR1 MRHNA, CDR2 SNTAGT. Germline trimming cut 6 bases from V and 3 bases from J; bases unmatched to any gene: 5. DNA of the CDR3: TGTGCCAGCAGCCCTAGACAGGGGGACACCGGGGAGCTGTTTTTT. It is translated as CASSPRQGDTGELFF.

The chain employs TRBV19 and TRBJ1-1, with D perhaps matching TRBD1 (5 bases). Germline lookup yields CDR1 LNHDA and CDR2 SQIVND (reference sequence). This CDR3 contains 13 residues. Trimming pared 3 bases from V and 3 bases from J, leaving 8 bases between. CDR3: CASSMWGDTEAFF. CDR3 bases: TGTGCCAGTAGTATGTGGGGGGACACTGAAGCTTTCTTT.

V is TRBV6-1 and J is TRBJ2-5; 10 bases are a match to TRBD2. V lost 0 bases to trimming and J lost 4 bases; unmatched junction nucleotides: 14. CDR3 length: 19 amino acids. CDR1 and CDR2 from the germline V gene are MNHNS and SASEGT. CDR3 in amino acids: CASSEALGMLAGARETQYF. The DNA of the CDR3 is TGTGCCAGCAGTGAAGCGCTTGGGATGCTAGCGGGAGCTAGAGAGACCCAGTACTTC.

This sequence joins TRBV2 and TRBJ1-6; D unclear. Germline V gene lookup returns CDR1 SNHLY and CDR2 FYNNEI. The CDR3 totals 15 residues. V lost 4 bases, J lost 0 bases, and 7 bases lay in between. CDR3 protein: CASSARSSYNSPLHF. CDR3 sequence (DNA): TGTGCCAGCAGTGCGAGAAGCTCCTATAATTCACCCCTCCACTTT.

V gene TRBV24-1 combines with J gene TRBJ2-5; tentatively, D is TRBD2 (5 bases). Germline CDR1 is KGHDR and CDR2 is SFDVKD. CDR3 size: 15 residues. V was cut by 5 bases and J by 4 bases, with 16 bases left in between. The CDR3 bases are TGTGCCACCAGTGTCGGGCGAGGGATTCGAGAGACCCAGTACTTC. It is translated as CATSVGRGIRETQYF.

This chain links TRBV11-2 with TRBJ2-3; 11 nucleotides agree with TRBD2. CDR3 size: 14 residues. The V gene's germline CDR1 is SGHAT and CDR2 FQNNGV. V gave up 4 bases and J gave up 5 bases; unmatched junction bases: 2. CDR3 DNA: TGTGCCAGCAGCTCCGGGACTAGCGGAGATACGCAGTATTTT. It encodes CASSSGTSGDTQYF.

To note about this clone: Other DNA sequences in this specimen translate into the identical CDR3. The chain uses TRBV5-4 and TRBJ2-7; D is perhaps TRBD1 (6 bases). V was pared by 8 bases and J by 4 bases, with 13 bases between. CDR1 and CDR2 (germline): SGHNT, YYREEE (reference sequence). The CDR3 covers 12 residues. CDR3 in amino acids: CASSKQGYEQYF. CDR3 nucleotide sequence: TGTGCCAGTAGCAAACAGGGATACGAGCAGTACTTC.

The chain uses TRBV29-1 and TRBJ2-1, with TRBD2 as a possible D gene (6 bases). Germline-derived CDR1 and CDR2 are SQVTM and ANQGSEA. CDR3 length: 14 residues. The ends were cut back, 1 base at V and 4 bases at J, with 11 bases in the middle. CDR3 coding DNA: TGCAGCGTTGAAGCGCCTAGCGCATACAATGAGCAGTTCTTC. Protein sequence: CSVEAPSAYNEQFF.

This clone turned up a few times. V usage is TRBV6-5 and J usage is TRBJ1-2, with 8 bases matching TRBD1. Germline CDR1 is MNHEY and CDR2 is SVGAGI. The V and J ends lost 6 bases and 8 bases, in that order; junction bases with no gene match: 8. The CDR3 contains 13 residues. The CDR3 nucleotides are TGTGCCAGCAGAACGGGACAGGAGGGGGGCTACACCTTC. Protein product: CASRTGQEGGYTF.

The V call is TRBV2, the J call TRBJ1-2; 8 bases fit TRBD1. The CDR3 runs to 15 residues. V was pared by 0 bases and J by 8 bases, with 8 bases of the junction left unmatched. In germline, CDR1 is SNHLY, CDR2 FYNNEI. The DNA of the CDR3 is TGTGCCAGCAGTGAAGCGGGGGACAGGAGGAACGGCTACACCTTC. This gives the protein CASSEAGDRRNGYTF. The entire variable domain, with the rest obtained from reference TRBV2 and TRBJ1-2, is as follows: EPEVTQTPSHQVTQMGQEVILRCVPISNHLYFYWYRQILGQKVEFLVSFYNNEISEKSEIFDDQFSVERPDGSNFTLKIRSTKLEDSAMYFCASSEAGDRRNGYTFGSGTRLTVV.

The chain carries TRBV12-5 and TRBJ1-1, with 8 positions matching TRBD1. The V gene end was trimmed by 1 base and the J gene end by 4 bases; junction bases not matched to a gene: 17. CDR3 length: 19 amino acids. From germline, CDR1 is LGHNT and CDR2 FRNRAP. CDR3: CASGLGLSTGGRFSTEAFF. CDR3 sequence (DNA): TGTGCTAGTGGTTTGGGTTTGTCCACAGGGGGGAGATTTAGCACTGAAGCTTTCTTT.

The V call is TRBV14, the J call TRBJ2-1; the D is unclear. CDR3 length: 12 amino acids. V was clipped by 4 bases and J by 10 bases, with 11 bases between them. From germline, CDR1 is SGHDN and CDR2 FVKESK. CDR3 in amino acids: CASSRSSWEQFF. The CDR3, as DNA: TGTGCCAGCAGCCGTAGCAGTTGGGAGCAGTTCTTC.

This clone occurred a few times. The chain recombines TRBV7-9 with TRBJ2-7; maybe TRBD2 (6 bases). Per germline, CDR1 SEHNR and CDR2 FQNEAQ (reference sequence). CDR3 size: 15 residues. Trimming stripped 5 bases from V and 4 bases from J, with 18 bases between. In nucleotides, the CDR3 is TGTGCCAGCAGCACGCGGGACCTCCCCCTATACGAGCAGTACTTC. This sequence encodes CASSTRDLPLYEQYF.

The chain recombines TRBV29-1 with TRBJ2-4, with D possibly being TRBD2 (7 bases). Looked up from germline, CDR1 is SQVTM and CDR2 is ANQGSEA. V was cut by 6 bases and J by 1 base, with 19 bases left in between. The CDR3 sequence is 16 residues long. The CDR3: CSVNSQGRGAKNIQYF. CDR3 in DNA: TGCAGCGTGAATAGCCAGGGGCGGGGGGCCAAAAACATTCAGTACTTC.

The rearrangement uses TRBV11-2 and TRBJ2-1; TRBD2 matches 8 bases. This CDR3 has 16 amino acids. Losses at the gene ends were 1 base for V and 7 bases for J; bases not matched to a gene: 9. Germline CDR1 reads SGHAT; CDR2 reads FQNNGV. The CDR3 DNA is TGTGCCAGCAGCTTAGCGGCAAGCGGGGGCGGGAATGAGCAGTTCTTC. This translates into CASSLAASGGGNEQFF.

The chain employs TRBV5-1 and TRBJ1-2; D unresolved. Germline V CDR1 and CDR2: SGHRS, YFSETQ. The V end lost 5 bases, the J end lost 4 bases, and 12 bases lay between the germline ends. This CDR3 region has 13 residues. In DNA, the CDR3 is TGCGCCAGCAGTTTCGACATTTCCTATGGCTACACCTTC. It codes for CASSFDISYGYTF.

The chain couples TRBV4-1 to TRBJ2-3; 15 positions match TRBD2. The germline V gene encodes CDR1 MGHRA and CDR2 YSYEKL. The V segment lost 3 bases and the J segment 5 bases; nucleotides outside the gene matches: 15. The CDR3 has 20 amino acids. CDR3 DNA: TGCGCCAGCAGCCAGATGACGGGGGGGACTAGCGGGAGGCAGGAAGATACGCAGTATTTT. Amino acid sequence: CASSQMTGGTSGRQEDTQYF.

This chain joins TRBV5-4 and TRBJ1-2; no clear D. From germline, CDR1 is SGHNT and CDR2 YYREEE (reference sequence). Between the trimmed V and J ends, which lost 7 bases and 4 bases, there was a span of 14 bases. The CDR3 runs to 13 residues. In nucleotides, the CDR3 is TGTGCCAGCCGTATCCCGGGTCCCTATGGCTACACCTTC. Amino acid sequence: CASRIPGPYGYTF.

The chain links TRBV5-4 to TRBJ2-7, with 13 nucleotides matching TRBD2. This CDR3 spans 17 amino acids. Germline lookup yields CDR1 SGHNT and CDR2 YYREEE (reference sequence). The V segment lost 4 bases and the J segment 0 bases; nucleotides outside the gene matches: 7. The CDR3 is CASSAGLAGAFSYEQYF. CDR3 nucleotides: TGTGCCAGCAGCGCCGGACTAGCGGGGGCCTTCTCCTACGAGCAGTACTTC.

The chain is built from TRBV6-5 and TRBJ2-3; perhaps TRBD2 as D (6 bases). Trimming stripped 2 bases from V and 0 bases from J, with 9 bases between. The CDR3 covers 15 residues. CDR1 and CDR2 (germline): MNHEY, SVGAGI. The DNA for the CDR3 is TGTGCCAGCAGTTACGGGGGGACTAGCACAGATACGCAGTATTTT. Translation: CASSYGGTSTDTQYF.

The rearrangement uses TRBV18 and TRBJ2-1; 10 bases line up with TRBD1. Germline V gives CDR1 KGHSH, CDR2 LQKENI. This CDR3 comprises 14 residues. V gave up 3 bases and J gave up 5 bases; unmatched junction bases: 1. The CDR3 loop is CASSPGTGDNEQFF. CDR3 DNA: TGTGCCAGCTCACCGGGGACAGGGGACAATGAGCAGTTCTTC.

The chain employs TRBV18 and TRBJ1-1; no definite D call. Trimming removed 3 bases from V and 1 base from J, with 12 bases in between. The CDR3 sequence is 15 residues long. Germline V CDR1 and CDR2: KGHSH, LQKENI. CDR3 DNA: TGTGCCAGCTCACCGCGCGGGCGAAGGAACACTGAAGCTTTCTTT. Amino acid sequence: CASSPRGRRNTEAFF. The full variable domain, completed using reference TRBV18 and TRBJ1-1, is NAGVMQNPRHLVRRRGQEARLRCSPMKGHSHVYWYRQLPEEGLKFMVYLQKENIIDESGMPKERFSAEFPKEGPSILRIQQVVRGDSAAYFCASSPRGRRNTEAFFGQGTRLTVV.

Here the CDR3 reads CASESGAYNEQFF. CDR3 DNA: TGTGCCAGCGAGTCCGGGGCCTACAATGAGCAGTTCTTC. The chain recombines TRBV2 with TRBJ2-1, with D perhaps matching TRBD2 (5 bases). This CDR3 has 13 amino acids. Trimming cost V 8 bases and J 2 bases, with 10 bases left between them. Germline V gene lookup returns CDR1 SNHLY and CDR2 FYNNEI. The full variable domain, rest sourced from reference TRBV2 and TRBJ2-1, is EPEVTQTPSHQVTQMGQEVILRCVPISNHLYFYWYRQILGQKVEFLVSFYNNEISEKSEIFDDQFSVERPDGSNFTLKIRSTKLEDSAMYFCASESGAYNEQFFGPGTRLTVL.

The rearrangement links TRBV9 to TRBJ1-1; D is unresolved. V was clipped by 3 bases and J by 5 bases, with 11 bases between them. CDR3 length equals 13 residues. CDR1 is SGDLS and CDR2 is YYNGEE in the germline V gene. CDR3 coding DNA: TGTGCCAGCAGCGCAGCGGACGGGACTGAAGCTTTCTTT. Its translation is CASSAADGTEAFF. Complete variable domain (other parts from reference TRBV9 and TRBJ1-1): DSGVTQTPKHLITATGQRVTLRCSPRSGDLSVYWYQQSLDQGLQFLIQYYNGEERAKGNILERFSAQQFPDLHSELNLSSLELGDSALYFCASSAADGTEAFFGQGTRLTVV.

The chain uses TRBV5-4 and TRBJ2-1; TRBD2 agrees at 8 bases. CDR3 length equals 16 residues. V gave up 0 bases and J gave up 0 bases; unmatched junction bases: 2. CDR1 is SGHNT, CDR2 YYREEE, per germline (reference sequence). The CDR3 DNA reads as TGTGCCAGCAGCTTGGATAGCGGGACCTCCTACAATGAGCAGTTCTTC. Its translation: CASSLDSGTSYNEQFF.

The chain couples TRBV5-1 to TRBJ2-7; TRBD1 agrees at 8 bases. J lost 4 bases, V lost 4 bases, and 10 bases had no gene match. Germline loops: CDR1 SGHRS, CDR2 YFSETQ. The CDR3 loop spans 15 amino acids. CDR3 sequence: CASSPTGAGYYEQYF. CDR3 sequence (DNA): TGCGCCAGCAGCCCGACAGGGGCCGGCTATTACGAGCAGTACTTC.

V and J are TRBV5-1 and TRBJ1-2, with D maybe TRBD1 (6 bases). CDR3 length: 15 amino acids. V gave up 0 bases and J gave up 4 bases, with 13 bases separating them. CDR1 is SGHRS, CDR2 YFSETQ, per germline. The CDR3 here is CASSLDRVQGYGYTF. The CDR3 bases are TGCGCCAGCAGCTTGGACAGGGTTCAGGGCTATGGCTACACCTTC.

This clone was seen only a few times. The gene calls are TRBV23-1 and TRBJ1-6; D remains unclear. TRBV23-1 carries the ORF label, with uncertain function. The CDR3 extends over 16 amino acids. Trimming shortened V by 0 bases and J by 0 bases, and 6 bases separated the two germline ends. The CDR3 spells CASSQSRSSYNSPLHF. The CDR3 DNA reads TGCGCCAGCAGTCAATCAAGGAGCTCCTATAATTCACCCCTCCACTTT.

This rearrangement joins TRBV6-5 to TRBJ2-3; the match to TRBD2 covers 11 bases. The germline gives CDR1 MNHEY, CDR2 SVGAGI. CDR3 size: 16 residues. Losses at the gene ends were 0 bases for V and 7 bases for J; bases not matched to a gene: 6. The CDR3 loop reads CASSYSLAGGGYTQYF. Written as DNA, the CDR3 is TGTGCCAGCAGTTACTCTTTAGCGGGAGGGGGTTATACGCAGTATTTT.

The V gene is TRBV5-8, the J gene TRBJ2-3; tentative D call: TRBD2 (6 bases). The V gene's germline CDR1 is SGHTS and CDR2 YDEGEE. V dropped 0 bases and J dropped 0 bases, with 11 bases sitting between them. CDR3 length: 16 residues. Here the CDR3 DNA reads TGTGCCAGCAGCTTGGGGACTACCGCTAGCACAGATACGCAGTATTTT. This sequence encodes CASSLGTTASTDTQYF.

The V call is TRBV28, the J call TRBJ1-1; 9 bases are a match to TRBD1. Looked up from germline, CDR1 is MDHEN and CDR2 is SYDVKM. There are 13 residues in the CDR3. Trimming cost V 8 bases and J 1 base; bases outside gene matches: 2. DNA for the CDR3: TGTGCCAGCCGGACAGGGGCGAACACTGAAGCTTTCTTT. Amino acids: CASRTGANTEAFF.

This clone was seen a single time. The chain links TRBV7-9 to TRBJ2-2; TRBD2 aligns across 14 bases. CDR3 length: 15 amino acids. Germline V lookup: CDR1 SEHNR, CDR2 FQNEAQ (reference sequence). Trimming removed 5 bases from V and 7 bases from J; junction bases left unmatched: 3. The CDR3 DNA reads TGTGCCAGCAGCAGGACTAGCGGGGGGTTCGGGGAGCTGTTTTTT. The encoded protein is CASSRTSGGFGELFF.